Only one count was recorded for the clone carrying this T cell receptor (beta chain). Sequencing was performed with immunoSEQ multiplex PCR; in TCRdb, only in-frame clones are kept and a portion is missing. The sample yields approximately 27,000 clones, 85% seen once. This sample was included in a study of control samples from healthy donors and cancer patients. V was clipped by 2 bases and J by 7 bases, with 10 bases between them. This CDR3 is built from 14 residues. Germline V gives CDR1 KGHDR, CDR2 SFDVKD. The receptor was derived from a woman aged 60-75 years with head and neck cancer. Material: PBMCs. The chain employs TRBV24-1 and TRBJ2-2; possible D gene TRBD2, 5 bases. As DNA, the CDR3 is TGTGCCACCAGTGATTACCGGGAATTCGGGGAGCTGTTTTTT. Translating gives CATSDYREFGELFF.